One and the same sample provided the 6 T cell receptor beta chains below, sequenced in a study of blood T cell repertoires in COVID-19 (TCRdb year 2020). Receptor libraries were prepared by the immunoSEQ multiplex PCR assay. In TCRdb, the immuneACCESS table is reduced to in-frame sequences with V and J assigned. These tables do not hold every clone; where another copy was compared, an unresolved V gene accounts for under half, and the others remain unexplained. The sample profile shows 250,000 or so clones; under 85% of them were found once. The ten largest clones represent roughly 5% of the sample. The sample taken for sequencing was peripheral blood. Receptors were obtained from a human donor in a cohort sampled during active COVID-19.

J is TRBJ1-1 and V is TRBV11-2; D is ambiguous. CDR3 length equals 15 residues. Trimming pared 1 base from V and 4 bases from J, leaving 13 bases between. Germline V CDR1 and CDR2: SGHAT, FQNNGV. The CDR3 DNA follows: TGTGCCAGCAGCTTAGGTTCCGGCAGGTCCACTGAAGCTTTCTTT. The encoded protein is CASSLGSGRSTEAFF.

The chain uses TRBV7-2 and TRBJ2-1; D is uncertain. V was shortened by 2 bases and J by 5 bases, with 7 bases between the two germline ends. Germline V gene lookup returns CDR1 SGHTA and CDR2 FQGNSA. This CDR3 is built from 13 residues. The CDR3 nucleotides read TGTGCCAGCAGCTTAAGCCTAAACAATGAGCAGTTCTTC. Its translation is CASSLSLNNEQFF.

V usage is TRBV5-4 and J usage is TRBJ2-5, with 12 bases matching TRBD2. J gave up 6 bases and V 3 bases, and 3 bases lay outside the gene matches. CDR1 and CDR2 from the germline V gene are SGHNT and YYREEE (reference sequence). The CDR3 runs 14 residues. As DNA, the CDR3 is TGTGCCAGCAGCTCCGGACTAGCGGGGAAGACCCAGTACTTC. Translating it yields CASSSGLAGKTQYF.

The table lists this clone with a count of one. The chain uses TRBV29-1 and TRBJ1-1; TRBD1 might be the D (5 bases). V shed 6 bases and J shed 1 base, with 15 bases lying between them. Germline assignment: CDR1 SQVTM and CDR2 ANQGSEA. The CDR3 spans 14 residues. The CDR3 here is CSVLLGLANTEAFF. In nucleotides, the CDR3 is TGCAGCGTACTTCTGGGACTCGCGAACACTGAAGCTTTCTTT.

This chain connects TRBV19 to TRBJ2-3, with TRBD2 matching 7 bases. The V and J ends lost 4 bases and 1 base, in that order; junction bases with no gene match: 20. This CDR3 has 20 residues. Germline values: CDR1 LNHDA, CDR2 SQIVND (reference sequence). The CDR3: CASSKQTPYFGGRGTDTQYF. The CDR3 nucleotides read TGTGCCAGTAGTAAACAAACCCCCTATTTTGGAGGGAGGGGCACAGATACGCAGTATTTT.

This chain connects TRBV27 to TRBJ1-1, with unresolved D. CDR1 and CDR2 (germline): MNHEY, SMNVEV (reference sequence). CDR3 length: 17 amino acids. Between the trimmed V and J ends, which lost 2 bases and 0 bases, there was a span of 16 bases. CDR3 sequence (DNA): TGTGCCAGCAGTTTAGGGCTGACCCATCTCATGAACACTGAAGCTTTCTTT. It codes for CASSLGLTHLMNTEAFF.